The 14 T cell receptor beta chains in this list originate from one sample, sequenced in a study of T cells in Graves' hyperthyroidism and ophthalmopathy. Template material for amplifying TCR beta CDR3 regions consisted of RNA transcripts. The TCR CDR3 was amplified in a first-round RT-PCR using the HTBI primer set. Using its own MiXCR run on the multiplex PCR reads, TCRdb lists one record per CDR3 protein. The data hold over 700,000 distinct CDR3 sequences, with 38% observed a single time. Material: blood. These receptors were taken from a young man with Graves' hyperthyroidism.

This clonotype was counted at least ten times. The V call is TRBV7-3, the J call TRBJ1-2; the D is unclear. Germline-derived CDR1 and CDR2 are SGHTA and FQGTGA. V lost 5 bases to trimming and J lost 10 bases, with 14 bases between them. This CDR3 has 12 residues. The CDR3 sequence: CASSIGDVDYTF. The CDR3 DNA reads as TGTGCCAGCAGCATCGGAGACGTAGACTACACCTTC. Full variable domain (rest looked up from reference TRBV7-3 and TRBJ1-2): GAGVSQTPSNKVTEKGKYVELRCDPISGHTALYWYRQSLGQGPEFLIYFQGTGAADDSGLPNDRFFAVRPEGSVSTLKIQRTERGDSAVYLCASSIGDVDYTFGSGTRLTVV.

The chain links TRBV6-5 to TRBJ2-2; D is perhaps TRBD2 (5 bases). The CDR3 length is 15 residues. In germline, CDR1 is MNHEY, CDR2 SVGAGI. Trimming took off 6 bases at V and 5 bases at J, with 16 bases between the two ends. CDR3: CASSPLREGTGELFF. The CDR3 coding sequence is TGTGCCAGCAGCCCCCTTCGTGAGGGAACCGGGGAGCTGTTTTTT.

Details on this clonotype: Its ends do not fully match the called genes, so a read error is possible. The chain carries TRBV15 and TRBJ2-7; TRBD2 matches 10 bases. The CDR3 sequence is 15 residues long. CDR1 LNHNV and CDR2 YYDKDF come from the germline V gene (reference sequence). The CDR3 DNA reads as TGTGCCACCAGCAGAGGTCTAGCGGGAGCCGGGGAGCTGTACTTC. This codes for CATSRGLAGAGELYF.

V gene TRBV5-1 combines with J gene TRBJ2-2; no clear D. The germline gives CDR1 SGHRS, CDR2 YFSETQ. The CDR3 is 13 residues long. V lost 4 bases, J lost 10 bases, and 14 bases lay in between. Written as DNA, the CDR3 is TGCGCCAGCAGCGATTATCCAGAATCGGAGCTGTTTTTT. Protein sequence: CASSDYPESELFF.

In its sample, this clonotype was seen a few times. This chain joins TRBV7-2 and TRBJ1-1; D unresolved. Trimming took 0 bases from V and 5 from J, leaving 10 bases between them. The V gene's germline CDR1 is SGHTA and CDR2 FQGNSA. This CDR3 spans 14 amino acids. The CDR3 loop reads CASSLAPDSTEAFF. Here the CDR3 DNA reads TGTGCCAGCAGCTTAGCCCCAGATTCAACTGAAGCTTTCTTT.

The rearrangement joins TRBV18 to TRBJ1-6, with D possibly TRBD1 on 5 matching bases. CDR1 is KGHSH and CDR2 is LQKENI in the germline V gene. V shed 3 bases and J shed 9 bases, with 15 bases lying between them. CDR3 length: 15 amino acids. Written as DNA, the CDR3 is TGTGCCAGCTCACCGGCGGAAGCTCAGGGTTCACCCCTCCACTTT. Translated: CASSPAEAQGSPLHF. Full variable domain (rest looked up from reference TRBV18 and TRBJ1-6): NAGVMQNPRHLVRRRGQEARLRCSPMKGHSHVYWYRQLPEEGLKFMVYLQKENIIDESGMPKERFSAEFPKEGPSILRIQQVVRGDSAAYFCASSPAEAQGSPLHFGNGTRLTVT.

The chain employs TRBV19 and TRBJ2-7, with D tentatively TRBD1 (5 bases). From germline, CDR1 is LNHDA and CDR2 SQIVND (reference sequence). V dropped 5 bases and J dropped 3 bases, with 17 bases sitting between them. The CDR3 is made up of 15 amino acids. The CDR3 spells CASSGAEASRYEQYF. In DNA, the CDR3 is TGTGCCAGTAGTGGGGCAGAAGCCAGCCGCTACGAGCAGTACTTC.

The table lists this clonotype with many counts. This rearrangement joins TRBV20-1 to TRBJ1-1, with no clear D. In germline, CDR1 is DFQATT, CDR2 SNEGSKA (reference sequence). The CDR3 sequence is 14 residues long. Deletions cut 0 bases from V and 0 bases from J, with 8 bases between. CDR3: CSARDLGLNTEAFF. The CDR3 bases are TGCAGTGCTAGAGATCTTGGCCTGAACACTGAAGCTTTCTTT.

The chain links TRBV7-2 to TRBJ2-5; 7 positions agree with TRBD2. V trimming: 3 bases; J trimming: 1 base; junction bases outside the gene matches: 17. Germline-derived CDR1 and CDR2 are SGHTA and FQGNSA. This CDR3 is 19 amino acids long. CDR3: CASSLSRVWASGFQETQYF. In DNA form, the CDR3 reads TGTGCCAGCAGCTTGAGTAGGGTGTGGGCTAGCGGATTCCAAGAGACCCAGTACTTC.

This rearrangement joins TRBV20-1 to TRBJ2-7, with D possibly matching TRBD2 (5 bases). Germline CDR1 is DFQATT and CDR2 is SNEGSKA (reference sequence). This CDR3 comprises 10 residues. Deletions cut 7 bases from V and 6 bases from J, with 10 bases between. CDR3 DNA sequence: TGCAGTGACACTAGAGGCGAGCAGTACTTC. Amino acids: CSDTRGEQYF.

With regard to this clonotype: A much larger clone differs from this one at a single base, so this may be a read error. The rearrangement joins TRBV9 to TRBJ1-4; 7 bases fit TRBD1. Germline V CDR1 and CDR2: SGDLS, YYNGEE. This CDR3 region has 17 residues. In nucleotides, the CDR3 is TGTGCCAGCACCGGGACAGCCCAAACTGCAACTAATGAAAAACTGCTTTTT. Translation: CASTGTAQTATNEKLLF.

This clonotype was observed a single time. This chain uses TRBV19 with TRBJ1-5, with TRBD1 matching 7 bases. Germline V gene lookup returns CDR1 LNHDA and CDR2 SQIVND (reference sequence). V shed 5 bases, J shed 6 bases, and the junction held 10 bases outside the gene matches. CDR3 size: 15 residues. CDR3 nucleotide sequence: TGTGCCAGTAGTGTTAGGACAGGAGGGGGTCAGCCCCAGCATTTT. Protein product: CASSVRTGGGQPQHF. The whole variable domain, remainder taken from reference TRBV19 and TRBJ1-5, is DGGITQSPKYLFRKEGQNVTLSCEQNLNHDAMYWYRQDPGQGLRLIYYSQIVNDFQKGDIAEGYSVSREKKESFPLTVTSAQKNPTAFYLCASSVRTGGGQPQHFGDGTRLSIL.

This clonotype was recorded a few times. The CDR3 region is CAISDRSSGSYEQYF. In DNA, the CDR3 is TGTGCCATCAGTGATCGCTCTAGCGGGAGCTACGAGCAGTACTTC. The chain couples TRBV10-3 to TRBJ2-7; 10 bases match TRBD2. The CDR3 loop spans 15 amino acids. The germline CDR1 and CDR2 sequences are ENHRY and SYGVKD. V was clipped by 3 bases and J by 3 bases; unmatched bases: 5.

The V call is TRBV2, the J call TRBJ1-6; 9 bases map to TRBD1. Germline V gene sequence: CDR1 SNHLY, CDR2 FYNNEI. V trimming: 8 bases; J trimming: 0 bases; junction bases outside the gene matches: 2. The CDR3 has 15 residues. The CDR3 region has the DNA TGTGCCAGCCTGGGACAGGGCTCCTATAATTCACCCCTCCACTTT. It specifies CASLGQGSYNSPLHF.